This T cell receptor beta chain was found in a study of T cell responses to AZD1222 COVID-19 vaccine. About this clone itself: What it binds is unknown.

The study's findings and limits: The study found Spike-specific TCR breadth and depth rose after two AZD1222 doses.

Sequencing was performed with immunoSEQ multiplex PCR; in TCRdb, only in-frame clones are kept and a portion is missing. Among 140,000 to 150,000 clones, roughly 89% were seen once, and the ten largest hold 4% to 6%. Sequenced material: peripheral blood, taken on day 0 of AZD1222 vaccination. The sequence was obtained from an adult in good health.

In DNA, the CDR3 is TGTGCCAGCAGTGAGTGGCAGGGAACTGGCTACACCTTC. Protein sequence: CASSEWQGTGYTF. The rearrangement joins TRBV2 to TRBJ1-2; TRBD1 might be the D (5 bases). Looked up from germline, CDR1 is SNHLY and CDR2 is FYNNEI. V gave up 3 bases and J gave up 7 bases, with 12 bases separating them. CDR3 length equals 13 residues.